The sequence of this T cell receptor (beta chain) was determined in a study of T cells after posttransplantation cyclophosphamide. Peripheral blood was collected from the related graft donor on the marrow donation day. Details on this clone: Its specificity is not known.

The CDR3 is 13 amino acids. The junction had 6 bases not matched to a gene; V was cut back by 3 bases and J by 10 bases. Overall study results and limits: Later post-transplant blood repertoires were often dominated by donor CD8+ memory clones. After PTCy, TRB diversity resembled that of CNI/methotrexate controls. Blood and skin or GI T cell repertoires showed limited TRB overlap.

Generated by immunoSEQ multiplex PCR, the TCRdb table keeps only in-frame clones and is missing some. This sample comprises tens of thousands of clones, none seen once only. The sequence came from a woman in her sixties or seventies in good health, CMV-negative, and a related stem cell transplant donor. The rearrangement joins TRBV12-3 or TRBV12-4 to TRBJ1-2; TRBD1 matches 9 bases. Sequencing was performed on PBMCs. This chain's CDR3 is CASSFGQGYDYTF. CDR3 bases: TGTGCCAGCAGTTTTGGACAGGGGTACGACTACACCTTC.